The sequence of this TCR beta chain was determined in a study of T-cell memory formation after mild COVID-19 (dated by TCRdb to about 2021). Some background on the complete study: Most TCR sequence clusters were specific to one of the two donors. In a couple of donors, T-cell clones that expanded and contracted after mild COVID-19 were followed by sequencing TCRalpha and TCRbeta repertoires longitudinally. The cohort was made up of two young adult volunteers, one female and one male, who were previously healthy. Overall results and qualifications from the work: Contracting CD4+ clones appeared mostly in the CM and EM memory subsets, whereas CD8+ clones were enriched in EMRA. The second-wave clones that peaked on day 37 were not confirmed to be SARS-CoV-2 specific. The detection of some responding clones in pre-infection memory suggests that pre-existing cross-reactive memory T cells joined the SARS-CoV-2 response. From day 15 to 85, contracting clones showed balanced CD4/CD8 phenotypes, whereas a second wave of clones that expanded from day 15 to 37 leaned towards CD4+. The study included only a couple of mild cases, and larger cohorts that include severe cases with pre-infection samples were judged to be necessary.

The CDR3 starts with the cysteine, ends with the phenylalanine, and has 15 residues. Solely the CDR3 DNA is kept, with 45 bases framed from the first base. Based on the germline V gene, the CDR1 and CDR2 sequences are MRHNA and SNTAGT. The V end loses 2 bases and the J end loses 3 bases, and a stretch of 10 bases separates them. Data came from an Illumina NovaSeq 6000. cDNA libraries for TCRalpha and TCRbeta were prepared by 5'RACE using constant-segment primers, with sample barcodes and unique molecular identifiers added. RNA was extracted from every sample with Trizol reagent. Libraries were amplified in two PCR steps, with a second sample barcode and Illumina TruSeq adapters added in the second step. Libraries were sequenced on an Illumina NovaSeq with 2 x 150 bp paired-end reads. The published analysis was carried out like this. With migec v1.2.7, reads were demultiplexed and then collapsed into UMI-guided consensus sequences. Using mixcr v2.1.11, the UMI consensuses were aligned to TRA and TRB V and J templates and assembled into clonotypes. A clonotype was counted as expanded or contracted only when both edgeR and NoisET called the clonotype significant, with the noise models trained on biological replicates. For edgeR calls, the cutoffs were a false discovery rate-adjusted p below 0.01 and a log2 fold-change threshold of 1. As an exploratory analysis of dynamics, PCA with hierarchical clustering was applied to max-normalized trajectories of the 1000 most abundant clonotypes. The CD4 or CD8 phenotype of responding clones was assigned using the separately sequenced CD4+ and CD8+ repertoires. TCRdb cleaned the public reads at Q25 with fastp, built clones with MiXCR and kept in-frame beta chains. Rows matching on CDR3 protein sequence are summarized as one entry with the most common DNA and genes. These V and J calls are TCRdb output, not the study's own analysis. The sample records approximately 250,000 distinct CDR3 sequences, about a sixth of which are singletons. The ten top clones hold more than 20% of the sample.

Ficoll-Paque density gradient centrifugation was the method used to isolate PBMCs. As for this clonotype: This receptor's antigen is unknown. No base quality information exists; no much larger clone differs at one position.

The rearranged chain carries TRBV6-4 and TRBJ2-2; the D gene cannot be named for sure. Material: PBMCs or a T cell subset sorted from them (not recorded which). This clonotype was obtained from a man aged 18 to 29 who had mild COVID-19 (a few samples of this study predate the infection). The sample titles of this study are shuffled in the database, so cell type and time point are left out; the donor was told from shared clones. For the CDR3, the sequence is CASSDQPGHTGELFF. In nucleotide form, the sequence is TGTGCCAGCAGTGACCAGCCAGGCCACACCGGGGAGCTGTTTTTT.